These 23 T cell receptor beta chains came from one sample sequenced in a study of tumor-infiltrating lymphocytes in primary liver carcinoma. Between about 18 and 33 mg of unsorted bulk tissue served as the source from which RNA and DNA were co-extracted. A constant-region primer primed TCR beta cDNA synthesis from roughly 500 ng of total RNA. Three-round nested multiplex PCR performed with slightly modified ARM-PCR produced the TCR beta libraries. Researchers ran the first two PCR rounds for approximately 9 cycles each with TRBV1-TRBV30 forward primers and a C-beta reverse primer. In TCRdb, the multiplex PCR reads were re-called with MiXCR into one record per CDR3 protein. The sample includes 70,000 to 75,000 distinct CDR3 sequences, approximately 70% of them seen just once. The sequenced sample was liver tumor tissue from sampling region 4. The subset: tumor region T4, right-lateral pole. The receptors originated from a man aged 40-49 years with primary liver carcinoma and hepatitis B virus infection.

The chain uses TRBV29-1 and TRBJ2-7, with 8 bases that match TRBD2. CDR1 is SQVTM and CDR2 is ANQGSEA in the germline V gene. Trimming took 7 bases from V and 3 from J; bases not matched to a gene: 8. The length of the CDR3 is 13 residues. The DNA of the CDR3 is TGCAGCGGTAGGAACCGGGAGGGCTACGAGCAGTACTTC. Encoded protein: CSGRNREGYEQYF.

There are many counts of this clonotype. The DNA of the CDR3 is TGTGCCAGCAGTTTAGCGCTAAGGGCTAGCGAGGCCCAAGAGACCCAGTACTTC. Translation gives CASSLALRASEAQETQYF. The chain recombines TRBV12-3 or TRBV12-4 with TRBJ2-5; tentatively, D is TRBD2 (6 bases). The CDR3 length is 18 residues. V lost 0 bases, J lost 1 base, and 18 bases lay in between.

This clonotype was recorded only once. At one boundary the junction diverges from the germline segment, which might be a read error. The chain has TRBV11-2 and TRBJ2-7, with a weak D call TRBD1 (5 bases). In germline, CDR1 is SGHAT, CDR2 FQNNGV. The CDR3 totals 13 residues. The CDR3 DNA is TGTACCAGCAGACCCACAGGTCACGATGAGCAGTACTTC. It translates to CTSRPTGHDEQYF.

The J gene is TRBJ2-2, the V gene TRBV12-3 or TRBV12-4; D gene uncertain. V was shortened by 8 bases and J by 6 bases, with 22 bases between the two germline ends. The CDR3 has 16 residues. CDR3 region: CASGEMSRLNSGELFF. CDR3 DNA sequence: TGTGCCAGCGGCGAAATGTCCCGCCTTAACTCCGGGGAGCTGTTTTTT.

About this clonotype itself: Mismatch with germline at one junction end may stem from a read error. The rearrangement links TRBV29-1 to TRBJ2-5; D is possibly TRBD2 (6 bases). Germline lookup yields CDR1 SQVTM and CDR2 ANQGSEA. There are 14 residues in the CDR3. CDR3 nucleotides: TGCAGCCTTGAGGCCCACCTCGGGAGCCAGACCCAGTGCTTC. This sequence encodes CSLEAHLGSQTQCF.

Note on this clonotype: Compared with germline, one end of the junction differs, possibly owing to a read error. This chain links TRBV10-3 with TRBJ2-7, with 9 bases identical to TRBD2. Germline CDR1 is ENHRY and CDR2 is SYGVKD. The CDR3 spans 14 residues. CDR3 sequence (DNA): TGTGCTATCAGTGGGGGTAGCGGGAGCCACGAGCACTACTTC. Translation gives CAISGGSGSHEHYF.

Concerning this clonotype: This sequence may be a read error, since a much larger clone differs from it by one base. The CDR3 ends on some other residue instead of the conserved phenylalanine or tryptophan, so this is likely a read error. V is TRBV5-1 and J is TRBJ2-7; D possibly uses TRBD1 or TRBD2 (5 bases each). From germline, CDR1 is SGHRS and CDR2 YFSETQ. CDR3 length: 14 residues. V was trimmed by 4 bases and J by 1 base, leaving 12 bases between them. The CDR3 sequence is CASSPGTGSYEQYL. DNA for the CDR3: TGCGCCAGCAGCCCAGGGACGGGTTCCTACGAGCAGTACCTC.

The V and J genes are TRBV6-1 and TRBJ2-3, with D maybe TRBD2 (5 bases). Looked up from germline, CDR1 is MNHNS and CDR2 is SASEGT. Deletions cut 0 bases from V and 4 bases from J, with 20 bases between. CDR3 length: 18 residues. CDR3 amino acids: CASSEASRGSLAADTQYF. The DNA for the CDR3 is TGTGCCAGCAGTGAAGCTTCTAGAGGGAGTCTTGCCGCAGATACGCAGTATTTT.

Remarks on this clonotype: This may arise from a read error, as a much more abundant clone is one base away. The conserved final phenylalanine or tryptophan is absent from the CDR3, which likely points to a read error. The genes are TRBV28 and TRBJ2-2, with D unclear. V was trimmed by 2 bases and J by 1 base, leaving 8 bases between them. Per the germline V gene, CDR1 is MDHEN and CDR2 is SYDVKM. There are 15 residues in the CDR3. The CDR3 nucleotides read TGTGCCAGCAGTTTACTGGCGAAGAACACCGGGGAGCTGTTTTTA. It is translated as CASSLLAKNTGELFL.

This clonotype was seen at least ten times. The chain has TRBV14 and TRBJ2-5, with D maybe TRBD2 (5 bases). Germline CDR1 SGHDN, CDR2 FVKESK. The CDR3 has 13 residues. Trimming removed 3 bases from V and 5 bases from J, with 10 bases in between. For the CDR3, the DNA is TGTGCCAGCAGCCAGGACGGGGTGGAGACCCAGTACTTC. Protein product: CASSQDGVETQYF.

As concerns this clonotype: At one of its ends the junction is not consistent with the germline gene, which may arise from a read error. V and J are TRBV11-2 and TRBJ2-7; a possible D gene is TRBD2 (6 bases). From germline, CDR1 is SGHAT and CDR2 FQNNGV. This CDR3 comprises 15 residues. The CDR3 sequence is CASNQYSGEGYEQCF. CDR3 nucleotides: TGTGCCAGCAACCAATATTCGGGAGAGGGCTACGAGCAGTGCTTC.

Concerning this clonotype itself: A much larger clone sits a single nucleotide away, making a read error possible. The rearrangement uses TRBV28 and TRBJ1-4; D not resolved. The V gene lost 8 bases and the J gene lost 11 bases, with 21 bases spanning the gap. The CDR3 totals 14 residues. The germline V gene has CDR1 MDHEN and CDR2 SYDVKM. The DNA of the CDR3 is TGTGCCAGCCCCGACCGGGCCTCAACCGGGAAACTGTTTTTT. This translates into CASPDRASTGKLFF.

Details on this clonotype: This clone may be a read error of a much larger clone one base away. The conserved phenylalanine or tryptophan normally closing the CDR3 is absent here, so this likely arose from a read error. V is TRBV2 and J is TRBJ2-7; weak D call: TRBD2 (6 bases). Per the germline V gene, CDR1 is SNHLY and CDR2 is FYNNEI. CDR3 length: 14 residues. Trimming stripped 7 bases from V and 6 bases from J, with 19 bases between. CDR3 sequence: CASTPWGRTPEQYY. CDR3 bases: TGTGCCAGCACCCCTTGGGGGAGGACCCCCGAGCAGTACTAC.

About this clonotype itself: A much larger clone differs from this one at a single base, so this may be a read error. This chain connects TRBV7-8 to TRBJ2-1; D is uncertain. CDR1 and CDR2 from the germline V gene are SGHVS and FQNEAQ. The CDR3 consists of 16 residues. CDR3 nucleotide sequence: TGTGCCAGCAGCTTAGGAGCAACAGTTTGGTACAATGAGGAGTTCTTC. It is translated as CASSLGATVWYNEEFF.

This clonotype was detected ten times or more. This chain joins TRBV19 and TRBJ2-7, with a possible D match to TRBD1 (6 bases). Germline CDR1 and CDR2: LNHDA and SQIVND (reference sequence). V lost 3 bases, J lost 2 bases, and 17 bases lay in between. The CDR3 runs 16 residues. In DNA form, the CDR3 reads TGTGCCAGTAGTATCGCCCTAGGGGGAAGGACCTACGAGCAGTACTTC. It yields the protein CASSIALGGRTYEQYF.

This clonotype was detected ten times or more. The chain joins TRBV6-2 or TRBV6-3 to TRBJ2-6, with 8 positions matching TRBD1. Trimming cost V 6 bases and J 0 bases; bases outside gene matches: 7. This CDR3 is built from 17 residues. The germline gives CDR1 MNHEY, CDR2 SVGEGT. The CDR3 sequence: CASRDGQGYSGANVLTF. For the CDR3, the DNA is TGTGCCAGCAGAGACGGACAGGGTTACTCTGGGGCCAACGTCCTGACTTTC.

This clonotype was counted once. The rearrangement links TRBV12-3 or TRBV12-4 to TRBJ2-7; D assignment may be TRBD1 or TRBD2 (5 bases each). V was pared by 6 bases and J by 0 bases, with 12 bases between. The CDR3 totals 14 residues. The CDR3 DNA sequence: TGTGCCAGCAGCCAGGGACGGCTCTCCTACGAGCAGTACTTC. This gives the protein CASSQGRLSYEQYF.

Worth noting for this clonotype: Mismatch with germline at one junction end may stem from a read error. The chain joins TRBV12-3 or TRBV12-4 to TRBJ2-1, with D tentatively TRBD1 (6 bases). The CDR3 runs 15 residues. CDR3 loop: CAGSLGAGENNEQFF. The CDR3 DNA sequence: TGTGCCGGCAGTTTAGGGGCAGGGGAGAACAATGAGCAGTTCTTC.

This clonotype was detected ten times or more. The chain recombines TRBV5-4 with TRBJ1-5; D unclear. This CDR3 spans 17 amino acids. Trimming took off 4 bases at V and 1 base at J, with 18 bases between the two ends. The germline V gene has CDR1 SGHNT and CDR2 YYREEE (reference sequence). The CDR3 spells CASSPPEGNRSNQPQHF. The CDR3 coding sequence is TGTGCCAGCAGCCCCCCCGAAGGGAATAGAAGCAATCAGCCCCAGCATTTT.

This clonotype was seen at least ten times. This chain connects TRBV28 to TRBJ1-6; 9 nucleotides line up with TRBD1. Germline V gene sequence: CDR1 MDHEN, CDR2 SYDVKM. J gave up 5 bases and V 6 bases, and 5 bases lay outside the gene matches. The CDR3 extends over 15 amino acids. In DNA, the CDR3 is TGTGCCAGCAGCTACAGGGGGCAAGATAATTCACCCCTCCACTTT. Encoded protein: CASSYRGQDNSPLHF. Full variable domain (missing parts from reference TRBV28 and TRBJ1-6): DVKVTQSSRYLVKRTGEKVFLECVQDMDHENMFWYRQDPGLGLRLIYFSYDVKMKEKGDIPEGYSVSREKKERFSLILESASTNQTSMYLCASSYRGQDNSPLHFGNGTRLTVT.

This clonotype was detected once. A junction boundary mismatches the germline segment, possibly from a read error. The chain uses TRBV11-1 and TRBJ2-7; the D gene is possibly TRBD1 (6 bases). From germline, CDR1 is SGHAT and CDR2 FQDESV (reference sequence). This CDR3 is built from 13 residues. CDR3 loop: CASSRQGSTEQYF. The CDR3 DNA reads TGTGCCAGCAGCCGCCAGGGGTCTACCGAGCAGTACTTT.

A note on this clonotype: The missing conserved phenylalanine or tryptophan at the end of this CDR3 makes a read error likely. The J gene is TRBJ2-3, the V gene TRBV6-5, with D perhaps assigned TRBD1 or TRBD2 (5 bases each). Germline-derived CDR1 and CDR2 are MNHEY and SVGAGI. The CDR3 runs 14 residues. The CDR3 here is CASSWDERTDTQYY. CDR3 nucleotide sequence: TGCGCCAGCAGTTGGGACGAACGTACAGATACGCAGTATTAT.

As concerns this clonotype: This may stem from a read error, because a much larger clone lies one nucleotide away. V usage is TRBV7-9 and J usage is TRBJ2-7; 9 bases line up with TRBD2. The CDR3 length is 16 residues. The junction had 15 bases not matched to a gene; V was cut back by 5 bases and J by 7 bases. Per the germline V gene, CDR1 is SEHNR and CDR2 is FQNEAQ (reference sequence). The CDR3 bases are TGTGCCAGCAGCCCGGGTAGCGGGAGAAGCTCCGGGGAGCAGTACTTC. Amino acid sequence: CASSPGSGRSSGEQYF.